These 6 T cell receptor beta chains came from one sample sequenced in a study of shared clonotypes between healthy human individuals. Method: immunoSEQ multiplex PCR; TCRdb's copy keeps in-frame clones and lacks some. The table records some 2,500,000 clones, more than 85% of them present only once. The specimen sequenced was naive CD4+ T cells from PBMCs. This sample's subset: CD45RA+ positively selected. These receptors were taken from a man aged 18 to 30 in good health. Some clones in this sample may be carry-over from other donors' samples.

This clone showed up just once. The V call is TRBV28, the J call TRBJ1-1, with D hard to call. Per the germline V gene, CDR1 is MDHEN and CDR2 is SYDVKM. This CDR3 region has 15 residues. V was trimmed by 1 base and J by 1 base, leaving 10 bases between them. The CDR3 sequence is CASSLFTASNTEAFF. DNA of the CDR3: TGTGCCAGCAGTTTATTTACGGCCTCGAACACTGAAGCTTTCTTT.

A word on this clone: Other DNA sequences within the sample encode an identical CDR3. The chain employs TRBV5-4 and TRBJ2-6; D is uncertain. Germline V gene sequence: CDR1 SGHNT, CDR2 YYREEE (reference sequence). The CDR3 loop spans 15 amino acids. Deletions cut 0 bases from V and 0 bases from J, with 4 bases between. CDR3 sequence: CASSLGGSGANVLTF. The CDR3 DNA reads as TGTGCCAGCAGCTTGGGGGGCTCTGGGGCCAACGTCCTGACTTTC.

This rearrangement joins TRBV2 to TRBJ1-1; TRBD1 might be the D (6 bases). V dropped 7 bases and J dropped 3 bases, with 9 bases sitting between them. Germline V gives CDR1 SNHLY, CDR2 FYNNEI. CDR3 size: 12 residues. DNA of the CDR3: TGTGCCAGCACAAGGGGGTACACTGAAGCTTTCTTT. Protein: CASTRGYTEAFF.

This clone was observed once. The V call is TRBV27, the J call TRBJ2-7, with 10 bases that match TRBD2. Trimming at V came to 6 bases and at J to 3 bases, leaving 14 bases not matched to a gene. Per the germline V gene, CDR1 is MNHEY and CDR2 is SMNVEV (reference sequence). The CDR3 has 17 residues. CDR3 DNA: TGTGCCAGCAGCGGACTAGCGGACTATAAGCTAATCTACGAGCAGTACTTC. It yields the protein CASSGLADYKLIYEQYF.

This clone was counted a single time. The rearrangement links TRBV5-1 to TRBJ1-3; no reliable D call. This CDR3 spans 13 amino acids. Germline V gene sequence: CDR1 SGHRS, CDR2 YFSETQ. Trimming cost V 4 bases and J 2 bases, with 7 bases left between them. The CDR3 loop reads CASSGEPGNTIYF. CDR3 nucleotide sequence: TGCGCCAGCAGCGGGGAACCTGGAAACACCATATATTTT.

The chain uses TRBV5-4 and TRBJ2-5, with D unclear. Deletions cut 3 bases from V and 5 bases from J, with 8 bases between. This CDR3 comprises 12 residues. Germline lookup yields CDR1 SGHNT and CDR2 YYREEE (reference sequence). CDR3 protein: CASSSTLETQYF. DNA of the CDR3: TGTGCCAGCAGCTCAACCCTGGAGACCCAGTACTTC.